Listed below are T cell receptor beta chains from one sample, sequenced in a study of blood T cell repertoires in COVID-19. Method: immunoSEQ multiplex PCR; TCRdb's copy keeps in-frame clones and lacks some. This table holds some 190,000 clones, over 70% found once. Input material: PBMCs or T cells enriched from blood (not recorded which). These receptor sequences come from a man aged 60 to 69 who had been exposed to COVID-19. The CDR3 runs from the conserved cysteine through the conserved F or W. A D gene is named only where the DNA matches it firmly. Where a row states a size, it is once, few, many or the class of an expanded clone; other rows omit it.

TRBV30,TRBD1,TRBJ2-3,.,TGTGCCTGGAGGGTGCAGGGGGCGGATACGCAGTATTTT,CAWRVQGADTQYF
TRBV5-1,.,TRBJ1-2,.,TGCGCCAGCAGCTTGGGCGCAGGGAACGCATATGGCTACACCTTC,CASSLGAGNAYGYTF
TRBV7-8,TRBD2,TRBJ2-1,.,TGTGCCAGCAGCGAACGTATCGCCGGGACTAGCGGGAATGGTGAGCAGTTCTTC,CASSERIAGTSGNGEQFF
TRBV27,TRBD1,TRBJ1-5,.,TGTGCCAGCAGTTTAAGGACAGGGGAAGGTCAGCCCCAGCATTTT,CASSLRTGEGQPQHF
TRBV7-2,TRBD1,TRBJ1-2,.,TGTGCCAGCAGCTTAGGGACAGGGCTTACCAACTATGGCTACACCTTC,CASSLGTGLTNYGYTF
TRBV28,TRBD1,TRBJ1-4,.,TGTGCCAGCAGTCCAGGACAGGGGGCTAATGAAAAACTGTTTTTT,CASSPGQGANEKLFF
TRBV19,TRBD1,TRBJ2-5,.,TGTGCCAGTAGTATACAGGGTACAGGGGGCCAAGAGACCCAGTACTTC,CASSIQGTGGQETQYF
TRBV7-9,TRBD1,TRBJ1-2,once,TGTGCCAGCAGCTCCTACGGGACAGGGGATGGCTACACCTTC,CASSSYGTGDGYTF
TRBV27,.,TRBJ2-7,.,TGTGCCAGCAGAAACACGGGAGAAAGTCGGGTGCAGTACTTC,CASRNTGESRVQYF
TRBV14,.,TRBJ2-1,.,TGTGCCAGCAGCCACCAAGGGGGCTCCTACAATGAGCAGTTCTTC,CASSHQGGSYNEQFF
TRBV5-1,TRBD1,TRBJ1-6,few,TGCGCCAGCAGCCAGACAGGGGCTCCAAAGAATTCACCCCTCCACTTT,CASSQTGAPKNSPLHF
TRBV7-9,TRBD1,TRBJ1-5,.,TGTGCCAGCAGCTTAGAGGGGACAGGGCGGCAGCCCCAGCATTTT,CASSLEGTGRQPQHF
TRBV7-7,TRBD1,TRBJ2-5,.,TGTGCCAGCAGCTTAGGGGGGACAGCGTACCAAGAGACCCAGTACTTC,CASSLGGTAYQETQYF
TRBV19,.,TRBJ1-5,.,TGTGCCAGTAGTATCACCAGGGATCAGCCCCAGCATTTT,CASSITRDQPQHF
TRBV4-3,.,TRBJ1-3,.,TGCGCCAGCAGCCAAACCACGGGCTCTGGAAACACCATATATTTT,CASSQTTGSGNTIYF
TRBV6-4,TRBD1,TRBJ1-2,.,TGTGCCAGCAGTGCTCTCGGACAGGGGAGGTACACCTTC,CASSALGQGRYTF
TRBV19,.,TRBJ1-2,.,TGTGCCAGTAGTTCAGCCGGGAACTATGGCTACACCTTC,CASSSAGNYGYTF
TRBV29-1,TRBD2,TRBJ2-3,.,TGCAGCGTTGGAACCAGCGGGAGTTGGACAGATACGCAGTATTTT,CSVGTSGSWTDTQYF